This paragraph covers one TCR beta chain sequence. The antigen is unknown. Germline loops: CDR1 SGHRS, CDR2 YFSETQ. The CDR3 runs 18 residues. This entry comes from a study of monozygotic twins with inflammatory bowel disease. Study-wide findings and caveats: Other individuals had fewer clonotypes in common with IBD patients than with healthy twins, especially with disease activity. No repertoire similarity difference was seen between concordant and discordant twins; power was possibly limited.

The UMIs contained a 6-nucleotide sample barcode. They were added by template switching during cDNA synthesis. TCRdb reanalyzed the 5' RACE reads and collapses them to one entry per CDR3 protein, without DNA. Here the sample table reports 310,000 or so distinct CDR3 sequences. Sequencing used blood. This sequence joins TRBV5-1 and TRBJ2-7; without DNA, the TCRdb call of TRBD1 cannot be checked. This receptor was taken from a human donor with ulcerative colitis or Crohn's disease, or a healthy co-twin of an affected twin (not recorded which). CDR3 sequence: CASSLGTGGLLFSYEQYF.